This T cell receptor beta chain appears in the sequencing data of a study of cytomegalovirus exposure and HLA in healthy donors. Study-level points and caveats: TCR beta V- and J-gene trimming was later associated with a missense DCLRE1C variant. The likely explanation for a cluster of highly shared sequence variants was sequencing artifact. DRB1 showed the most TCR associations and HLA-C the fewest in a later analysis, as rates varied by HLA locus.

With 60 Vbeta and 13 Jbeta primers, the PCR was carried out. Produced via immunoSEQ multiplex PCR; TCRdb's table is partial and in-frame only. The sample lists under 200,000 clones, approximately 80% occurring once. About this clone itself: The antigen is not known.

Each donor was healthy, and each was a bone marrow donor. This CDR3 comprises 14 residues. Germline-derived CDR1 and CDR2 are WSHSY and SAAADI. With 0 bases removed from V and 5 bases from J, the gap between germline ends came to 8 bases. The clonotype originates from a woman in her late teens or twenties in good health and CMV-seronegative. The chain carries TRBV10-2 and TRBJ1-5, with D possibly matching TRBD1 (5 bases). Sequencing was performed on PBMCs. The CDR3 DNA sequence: TGCGCCAGCAGTGAGTCCAGGGTTGATCAGCCCCAGCATTTT. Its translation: CASSESRVDQPQHF.